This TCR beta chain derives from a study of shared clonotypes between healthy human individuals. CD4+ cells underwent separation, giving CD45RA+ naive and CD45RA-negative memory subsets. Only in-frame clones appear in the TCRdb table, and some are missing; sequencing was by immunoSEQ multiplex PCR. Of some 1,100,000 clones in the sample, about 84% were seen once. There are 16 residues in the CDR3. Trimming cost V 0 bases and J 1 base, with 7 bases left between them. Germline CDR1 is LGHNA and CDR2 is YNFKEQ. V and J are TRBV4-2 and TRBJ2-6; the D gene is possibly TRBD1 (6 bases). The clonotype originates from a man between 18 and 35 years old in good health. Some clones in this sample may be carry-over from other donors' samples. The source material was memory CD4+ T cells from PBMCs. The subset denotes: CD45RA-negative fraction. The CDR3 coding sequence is TGTGCCAGCAGCCAAGAACAGGGTTCTGGGGCCAACGTCCTGACTTTC. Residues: CASSQEQGSGANVLTF.